This is a list of T cell receptor beta chains from one sample in a study of control samples from healthy donors and cancer patients. The data were produced by immunoSEQ multiplex PCR, yet TCRdb's version contains in-frame clones alone and is incomplete. The data hold approximately 120,000 clones, with 85% to 90% observed a single time. The sequenced material came from blood. These receptor sequences come from a woman aged 50 to 65 in good health. Both conserved end residues are part of each CDR3. Each record gives: V gene, D gene, J gene, clone size, CDR3 protein, CDR3 DNA. D genes are given only for firm matches. Not all rows give a size; the values are once, few, many and, for expanded clones, a class.

V: TRBV3-1/TRBV3-2; D: TRBD1; J: TRBJ2-7; size: NA; CDR3: CASSQRQGYEQYF; DNA: TGTGCCAGCAGCCAACGACAGGGCTACGAGCAGTACTTC
V: TRBV7-9; D: TRBD1; J: TRBJ2-1; size: NA; CDR3: CASSLTGENEQFF; DNA: TGTGCCAGCAGCCTCACAGGGGAGAATGAGCAGTTCTTC
V: TRBV5-6; D: NA; J: TRBJ1-2; size: once; CDR3: CASSLPDYGYTF; DNA: TGTGCCAGCAGCTTACCCGACTATGGCTACACCTTC
V: TRBV19; D: NA; J: TRBJ2-1; size: NA; CDR3: CASSSLAGKVNEQFF; DNA: TGTGCCAGTAGTTCTCTAGCAGGGAAAGTGAATGAGCAGTTCTTC
V: TRBV7-3; D: TRBD1; J: TRBJ1-2; size: NA; CDR3: CASSATDRVDGYTF; DNA: TGTGCCAGCAGCGCCACAGACAGGGTGGATGGCTACACCTTC
V: TRBV27; D: NA; J: TRBJ1-2; size: NA; CDR3: CASSITPQGTGGYTF; DNA: TGTGCCAGCAGTATAACCCCTCAGGGGACGGGAGGCTACACCTTC
V: TRBV5-1; D: NA; J: TRBJ2-3; size: NA; CDR3: CASSLGLAPDTQYF; DNA: TGCGCCAGCAGCTTGGGCCTAGCGCCAGATACGCAGTATTTT
V: TRBV3-1/TRBV3-2; D: NA; J: TRBJ2-1; size: NA; CDR3: CASSQESRGPYNEQFF; DNA: TGTGCCAGCAGCCAAGAAAGCAGGGGACCCTACAATGAGCAGTTCTTC
V: TRBV7-3; D: NA; J: TRBJ1-3; size: NA; CDR3: CASGETGGNTIYF; DNA: TGTGCCAGCGGTGAAACTGGAGGAAACACCATATATTTT
V: TRBV11-2; D: TRBD2; J: TRBJ2-1; size: once; CDR3: CASSLRAGGREAHNEQFF; DNA: TGTGCCAGCAGCTTAAGGGCTGGGGGACGGGAGGCCCACAATGAGCAGTTCTTC
V: TRBV27; D: TRBD1; J: TRBJ1-2; size: NA; CDR3: CASSSPTLQGARGYTF; DNA: TGTGCCAGCAGTTCACCAACTTTACAGGGGGCACGCGGCTACACCTTC
V: TRBV5-6; D: NA; J: TRBJ2-6; size: NA; CDR3: CASSLARGRANVLTF; DNA: TGTGCCAGCAGCTTGGCGAGGGGTCGGGCCAACGTCCTGACTTTC
V: TRBV24-1; D: TRBD2; J: TRBJ2-3; size: NA; CDR3: CATSDSYSGRAKDTQYF; DNA: TGTGCCACCAGTGATTCCTATAGCGGGAGGGCCAAAGATACGCAGTATTTT
V: TRBV21-1; D: NA; J: TRBJ1-4; size: NA; CDR3: CAGLQGCNEKLFF; DNA: TGTGCCGGACTACAGGGGTGTAATGAAAAACTGTTTTTT
V: TRBV24-1; D: NA; J: TRBJ2-3; size: NA; CDR3: CATRETDTQYF; DNA: TGTGCCACCAGAGAAACAGATACGCAGTATTTT
V: TRBV7-9; D: TRBD2; J: TRBJ2-3; size: once; CDR3: CASSLGAGGRTDTQYF; DNA: TGTGCCAGCAGCTTAGGGGCGGGGGGGAGAACAGATACGCAGTATTTT